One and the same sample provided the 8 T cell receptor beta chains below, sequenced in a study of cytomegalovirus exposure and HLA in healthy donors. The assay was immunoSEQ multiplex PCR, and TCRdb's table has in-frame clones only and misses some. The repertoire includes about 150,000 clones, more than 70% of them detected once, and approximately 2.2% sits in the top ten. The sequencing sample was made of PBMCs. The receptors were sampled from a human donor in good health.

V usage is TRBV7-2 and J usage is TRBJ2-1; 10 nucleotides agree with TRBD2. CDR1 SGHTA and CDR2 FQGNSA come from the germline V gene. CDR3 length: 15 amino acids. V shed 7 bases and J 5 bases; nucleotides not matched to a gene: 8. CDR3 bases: TGTGCCAGCACCTACAGCGGGGGGGGCCACAATGAGCAGTTCTTC. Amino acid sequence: CASTYSGGGHNEQFF.

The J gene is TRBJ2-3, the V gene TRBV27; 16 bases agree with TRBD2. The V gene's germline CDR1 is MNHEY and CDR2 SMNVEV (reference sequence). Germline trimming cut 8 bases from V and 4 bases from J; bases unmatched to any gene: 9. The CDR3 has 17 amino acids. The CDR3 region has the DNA TGTGCCAGCTGGGGACTAGCGGGAGGGCCGCCCCCAGATACGCAGTATTTT. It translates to CASWGLAGGPPPDTQYF.

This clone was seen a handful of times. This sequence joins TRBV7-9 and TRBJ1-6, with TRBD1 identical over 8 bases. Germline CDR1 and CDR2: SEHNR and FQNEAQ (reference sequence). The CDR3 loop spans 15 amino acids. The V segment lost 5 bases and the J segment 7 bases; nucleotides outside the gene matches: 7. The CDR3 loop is CASSPDRARNSPLHF. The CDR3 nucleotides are TGTGCCAGCAGCCCGGACAGGGCAAGGAATTCACCCCTCCACTTT.

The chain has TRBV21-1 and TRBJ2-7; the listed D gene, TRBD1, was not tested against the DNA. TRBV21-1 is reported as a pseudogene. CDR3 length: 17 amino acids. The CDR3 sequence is CASSKALLGTGSYEQYF. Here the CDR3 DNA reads TGTGCCAGCAGCAAAGCGCTTTTGGGGACAGGTTCCTACGAGCAGTACTTC.

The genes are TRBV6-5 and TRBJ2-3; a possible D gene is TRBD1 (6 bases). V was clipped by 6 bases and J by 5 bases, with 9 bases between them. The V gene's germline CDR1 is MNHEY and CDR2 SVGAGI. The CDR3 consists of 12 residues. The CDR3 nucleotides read TGTGCCAGCAGCCTAGGGGGAGATACGCAGTATTTT. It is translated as CASSLGGDTQYF.

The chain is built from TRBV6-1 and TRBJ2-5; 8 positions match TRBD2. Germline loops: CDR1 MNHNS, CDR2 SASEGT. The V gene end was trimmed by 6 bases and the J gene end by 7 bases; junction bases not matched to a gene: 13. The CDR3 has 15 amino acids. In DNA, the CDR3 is TGTGCCAGCAGGCGGCAAGCGGGAGAAGAGAGGACCCAGTACTTC. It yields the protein CASRRQAGEERTQYF.

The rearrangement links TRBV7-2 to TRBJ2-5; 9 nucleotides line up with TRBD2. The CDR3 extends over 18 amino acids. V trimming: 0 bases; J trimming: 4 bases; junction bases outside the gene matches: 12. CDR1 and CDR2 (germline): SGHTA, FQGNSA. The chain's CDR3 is CASSLAGAGGGARETQYF. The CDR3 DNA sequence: TGTGCCAGCAGCTTAGCGGGGGCAGGCGGGGGGGCCAGAGAGACCCAGTACTTC.

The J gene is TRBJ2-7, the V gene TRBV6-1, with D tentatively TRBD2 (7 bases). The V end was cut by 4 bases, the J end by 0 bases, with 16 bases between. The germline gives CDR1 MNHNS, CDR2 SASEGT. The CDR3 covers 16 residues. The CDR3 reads CASSVWGGPSSYEQYF. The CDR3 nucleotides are TGTGCCAGCAGTGTTTGGGGGGGGCCCAGCTCCTACGAGCAGTACTTC.